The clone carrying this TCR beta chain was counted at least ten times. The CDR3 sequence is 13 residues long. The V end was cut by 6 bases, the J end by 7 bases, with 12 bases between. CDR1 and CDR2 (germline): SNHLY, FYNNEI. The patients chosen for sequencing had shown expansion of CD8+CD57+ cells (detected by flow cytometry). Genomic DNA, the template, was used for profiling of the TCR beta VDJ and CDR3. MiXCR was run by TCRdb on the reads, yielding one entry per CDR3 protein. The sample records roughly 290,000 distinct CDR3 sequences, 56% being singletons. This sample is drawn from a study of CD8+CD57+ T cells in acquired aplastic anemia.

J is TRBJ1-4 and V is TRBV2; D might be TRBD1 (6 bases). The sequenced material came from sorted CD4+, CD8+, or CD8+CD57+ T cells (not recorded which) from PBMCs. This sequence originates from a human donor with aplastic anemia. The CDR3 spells CASRTGQGEKLFF. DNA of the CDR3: TGTGCCAGCAGGACAGGCCAGGGTGAAAAACTGTTTTTT. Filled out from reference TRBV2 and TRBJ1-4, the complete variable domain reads EPEVTQTPSHQVTQMGQEVILRCVPISNHLYFYWYRQILGQKVEFLVSFYNNEISEKSEIFDDQFSVERPDGSNFTLKIRSTKLEDSAMYFCASRTGQGEKLFFGSGTQLSVL.